This TCR beta chain derives from a study of cytomegalovirus exposure and HLA in healthy donors. Whole-study results and caveats: Highest at DRB1 and lowest at HLA-C, TCR association rates differed among HLA loci in a later analysis. Whilst most TCR sequences proved rare, a subset of public TCRs occurred across many donors. In a later analysis, a missense DCLRE1C variant was linked to TCR beta V- and J-gene trimming. TCR beta sequences reportedly predicted most subjects' HLA-A and HLA-B alleles accurately.

A remark on this clone: Its antigen is not identified.

Use of 60 Vbeta and 13 Jbeta primers characterized the PCR. Only in-frame clones appear in the TCRdb table, and some are missing; sequencing was by immunoSEQ multiplex PCR. The data show approximately 190,000 clones, with approximately 90% seen just once and less than 1.3% held by the top ten. V lost 7 bases, J lost 1 base, and 18 bases lay in between. CDR1 and CDR2 (germline): SNHLY, FYNNEI. The CDR3 extends over 16 amino acids. The rearrangement uses TRBV2 and TRBJ2-3; perhaps TRBD1 as D (6 bases). Sample: PBMCs. The sequence came from a boy younger than 10 in good health and CMV-seronegative. The CDR3 DNA reads TGTGCCAGCAACCCCCACAGGGACGGGGGCACAGATACGCAGTATTTT. It encodes CASNPHRDGGTDTQYF. The variable domain in full, completed from reference TRBV2 and TRBJ2-3, reads EPEVTQTPSHQVTQMGQEVILRCVPISNHLYFYWYRQILGQKVEFLVSFYNNEISEKSEIFDDQFSVERPDGSNFTLKIRSTKLEDSAMYFCASNPHRDGGTDTQYFGPGTRLTVL.